A single sample is the source of the 19 T cell receptor beta chains below, sequenced in a study of T-cell memory formation after mild COVID-19. TCRdb ran MiXCR on the 5' RACE reads and lists one entry per CDR3 protein. This sample yields about 100,000 distinct CDR3 sequences, of which about an eighth are seen a single time; 39% belongs to the top ten. The specimen sequenced was PBMCs or a T cell subset sorted from them (not recorded which). The receptors shown here come from a man younger than 35 who had mild COVID-19 (a few samples of this study predate the infection). Cell type and time point are not known.

This clonotype occurred a few times. The chain is built from TRBV4-3 and TRBJ2-2, with D perhaps TRBD2 (7 bases). The CDR3 spans 18 residues. Trimming removed 3 bases at V and 2 bases at J, with 19 bases between. Germline CDR1 reads LGHNA; CDR2 reads YSLEER. CDR3 DNA sequence: TGCGCCAGCAGCCAGTTCGGGGGGCTCACCCCTAACACCGGGGAGCTGTTTTTT. Protein: CASSQFGGLTPNTGELFF.

This clonotype was seen many times. V and J are TRBV12-3 or TRBV12-4 and TRBJ2-7; 7 bases align to TRBD2. The CDR3 covers 17 residues. After removal of 5 bases from V and 0 bases from J, the junction contained 13 bases not matched to a gene. This CDR3 is CASSPRAGLADSYEQYF. As DNA, the CDR3 is TGTGCCAGCAGTCCAAGGGCGGGGCTAGCGGACTCCTACGAGCAGTACTTC.

This clonotype was picked up a small number of times. This rearrangement joins TRBV13 to TRBJ1-1; a weak D match, TRBD1 (5 bases). Trimming took off 5 bases at V and 3 bases at J, with 13 bases between the two ends. The CDR3 is 14 amino acids. Looked up from germline, CDR1 is PRHDT and CDR2 is FYEKMQ (reference sequence). This CDR3 is CASSPGAGHTEAFF. The CDR3 DNA follows: TGTGCCAGCAGCCCTGGGGCAGGCCACACTGAAGCTTTCTTT. The complete variable domain, with remaining parts taken from reference TRBV13 and TRBJ1-1, reads AAGVIQSPRHLIKEKRETATLKCYPIPRHDTVYWYQQGPGQDPQFLISFYEKMQSDKGSIPDRFSAQQFSDYHSELNMSSLELGDSALYFCASSPGAGHTEAFFGQGTRLTVV.

The genes are TRBV7-8 and TRBJ1-1; 7 positions match TRBD1. The germline V gene encodes CDR1 SGHVS and CDR2 FQNEAQ. The V and J ends lost 2 bases and 0 bases, in that order; junction bases with no gene match: 6. The CDR3 consists of 16 residues. The CDR3 nucleotides read TGTGCCAGCAGCTTACTTGGGACAGCCTTGAACACTGAAGCTTTCTTT. This encodes CASSLLGTALNTEAFF.

This clonotype has more than one count but fewer than ten. The chain employs TRBV20-1 and TRBJ2-7, with 7 bases that match TRBD2. Trimming removed 5 bases from V and 2 bases from J; junction bases left unmatched: 3. The CDR3 length is 12 residues. Germline loops: CDR1 DFQATT, CDR2 SNEGSKA (reference sequence). The CDR3, as DNA: TGCAGTGCTCGGACTAGTCCCTACGAGCAGTACTTC. Its translation: CSARTSPYEQYF.

CDR3: CASSHLIGAGDPEQYF. Here the CDR3 DNA reads TGTGCCAGCAGCCACCTGATTGGAGCGGGGGACCCCGAGCAGTACTTC. This rearrangement joins TRBV7-8 to TRBJ2-7, with TRBD2 identical over 8 bases. The CDR3 contains 16 residues. Germline values: CDR1 SGHVS, CDR2 FQNEAQ. V shed 5 bases, J shed 6 bases, and the junction held 15 bases outside the gene matches.

The gene calls are TRBV7-8 and TRBJ2-1, with D possibly being TRBD1 (5 bases). Trimming removed 5 bases at V and 4 bases at J, with 21 bases between. Germline loops: CDR1 SGHVS, CDR2 FQNEAQ. The CDR3 extends over 17 amino acids. CDR3 loop: CASSHYPRVTSYNEQFF. CDR3 DNA: TGTGCCAGCAGCCATTATCCCAGGGTTACCTCTTACAATGAGCAGTTCTTC.

This clonotype was recorded many times. CDR3 sequence reads: CASRAGQGNTGELFF. The CDR3 DNA reads as TGTGCCAGCAGAGCCGGACAGGGGAACACCGGGGAGCTGTTTTTT. The chain links TRBV7-9 to TRBJ2-2; 8 bases match TRBD1. The CDR3 runs to 15 residues. V lost 6 bases, J lost 1 base, and 4 bases stayed unmatched. Germline V gene lookup returns CDR1 SEHNR and CDR2 FQNEAQ (reference sequence). Variable domain in full (rest from reference TRBV7-9 and TRBJ2-2): DTGVSQNPRHKITKRGQNVTFRCDPISEHNRLYWYRQTLGQGPEFLTYFQNEAQLEKSRLLSDRFSAERPKGSFSTLEIQRTEQGDSAMYLCASRAGQGNTGELFFGEGSRLTVL.

This chain joins TRBV19 and TRBJ2-7; no firm D call. Germline V gene data show CDR1 as LNHDA and CDR2 as SQIVND (reference sequence). The CDR3 has 14 amino acids. V lost 3 bases to trimming and J lost 6 bases, with 15 bases between them. The CDR3 sequence is CASSISDTLSEQYF. In DNA, the CDR3 is TGTGCCAGTAGTATTTCCGACACTCTCTCCGAGCAGTACTTC.

This clonotype was counted a few times. This rearrangement joins TRBV6-2 or TRBV6-3 to TRBJ2-1; 12 bases agree with TRBD2. The trim removed 2 bases at V and 5 bases at J, leaving 4 bases unmatched. Germline V lookup: CDR1 MNHEY, CDR2 SVGEGT. There are 16 residues in the CDR3. CDR3 amino acids: CASSYPSGGANNEQFF. The CDR3 DNA reads TGTGCCAGCAGTTACCCTAGCGGGGGGGCAAACAATGAGCAGTTCTTC.

The chain employs TRBV27 and TRBJ1-2; TRBD1 might be the D (6 bases). V gave up 5 bases and J gave up 10 bases, with 23 bases separating them. CDR3 size: 15 residues. CDR1 and CDR2 (germline): MNHEY, SMNVEV (reference sequence). The CDR3 sequence: CASSTGPDSRGDYTF. In DNA, the CDR3 is TGTGCCAGCAGTACGGGACCGGACAGTAGGGGCGACTACACCTTC.

This clonotype was detected ten times or more. The chain recombines TRBV13 with TRBJ1-1; no clear D. This CDR3 contains 11 residues. The V and J ends lost 1 base and 3 bases respectively, with 0 bases between them. Per germline, CDR1 PRHDT and CDR2 FYEKMQ (reference sequence). CDR3 loop: CASSLDTEAFF. The CDR3 DNA reads as TGTGCCAGCAGCTTAGACACTGAAGCTTTCTTT.

The chain uses TRBV10-3 and TRBJ2-7, with D perhaps matching TRBD1 or TRBD2 (5 bases each). Trimming took 6 bases from V and 5 from J, leaving 17 bases between them. CDR3 length: 14 residues. Germline V gene data show CDR1 as ENHRY and CDR2 as SYGVKD. CDR3 loop: CAISHLGTPDEQYF. The CDR3 bases are TGTGCCATCAGCCACCTGGGGACCCCGGACGAGCAGTACTTC.

This clonotype was recorded a few times. The chain recombines TRBV25-1 with TRBJ2-2; no reliable D call. The CDR3 loop spans 15 amino acids. Germline CDR1 reads MGHDK; CDR2 reads SYGVNS. The V end was cut by 7 bases, the J end by 6 bases, with 18 bases between. The CDR3 region has the DNA TGTGCCAGCACCCCAGGCCTCGGTATCCCCGGGGAGCTGTTTTTT. Translating it yields CASTPGLGIPGELFF.

This clonotype was seen a handful of times. This chain joins TRBV7-9 and TRBJ2-2; D is unclear. Germline V gene sequence: CDR1 SEHNR, CDR2 FQNEAQ (reference sequence). The V gene lost 11 bases and the J gene lost 7 bases, with 8 bases spanning the gap. There are 10 residues in the CDR3. The CDR3 bases are TGTGCCGGACGGAGCGGGGAGCTGTTTTTT. It specifies CAGRSGELFF.

This clonotype turned up a few times. The CDR3 region has the DNA TGTGCCAGCAGCGTCAGACAGGGCAATCAGCCCCAGCATTTT. This encodes CASSVRQGNQPQHF. The chain is built from TRBV12-3 or TRBV12-4 and TRBJ1-5; a weak D match, TRBD1 (6 bases). The CDR3 runs to 14 residues. The V and J ends lost 6 bases and 2 bases respectively, with 11 bases between them.

The CDR3 spells CASCTSGGARDTQYF. The CDR3 bases are TGCGCCAGCTGCACCAGCGGGGGGGCTAGAGATACGCAGTATTTT. The chain employs TRBV5-1 and TRBJ2-3; TRBD2 aligns across 10 bases. This CDR3 has 15 amino acids. After removal of 7 bases from V and 5 bases from J, the junction contained 10 bases not matched to a gene. CDR1 is SGHRS, CDR2 YFSETQ, per germline.

The genes are TRBV5-1 and TRBJ2-2, with a possible D match to TRBD1 (5 bases). Germline-derived CDR1 and CDR2 are SGHRS and YFSETQ. There are 19 residues in the CDR3. Trimming took off 0 bases at V and 0 bases at J, with 18 bases between the two ends. The CDR3 DNA sequence: TGCGCCAGCAGCTTGGCTGTGACAGATATTCAAGCGAACACCGGGGAGCTGTTTTTT. Translating gives CASSLAVTDIQANTGELFF.

This clonotype was recorded many times. The chain employs TRBV6-6 and TRBJ2-3; D remains ambiguous. V was clipped by 6 bases and J by 0 bases, with 13 bases between them. The CDR3 runs to 15 residues. From germline, CDR1 is MNHNY and CDR2 SVGAGI (reference sequence). The CDR3, as DNA: TGTGCCAGCAGCCCGTCGGCCGTTAGCACAGATACGCAGTATTTT. Encoded protein: CASSPSAVSTDTQYF.